Listed here are 28 T cell receptor beta chains from one sample, sequenced in a study of T cells after yellow fever vaccination. TCRdb independently ran MiXCR on the 5' RACE reads; one entry per CDR3 protein. The sample records approximately 110,000 distinct CDR3 sequences, approximately 7% being singletons. The specimen comprised CD4+ T cells sorted from PBMCs, sampled 9 to 11 days after the first yellow fever vaccination. Receptors were obtained from a young man who received the YFV17D yellow fever vaccine.

This clonotype has at least ten counts. This rearrangement joins TRBV12-3 or TRBV12-4 to TRBJ2-1, with D maybe TRBD1 (5 bases). Between the trimmed V and J ends, which lost 2 bases and 5 bases, there was a span of 13 bases. This CDR3 contains 15 residues. The CDR3: CASSLRAGFNNEQFF. CDR3 sequence (DNA): TGTGCCAGCAGTTTAAGGGCAGGGTTCAACAATGAGCAGTTCTTC.

Many counts were recorded for this clonotype. The rearrangement links TRBV5-1 to TRBJ1-1, with 11 bases fitting TRBD1. Germline CDR1 and CDR2: SGHRS and YFSETQ. The CDR3 runs 14 residues. V gave up 0 bases and J gave up 7 bases; unmatched junction bases: 2. CDR3 region: CASSLADRGREAFF. DNA for the CDR3: TGCGCCAGCAGCTTGGCGGACAGGGGGCGTGAAGCTTTCTTT.

This clonotype has a count of ten or more. The V gene is TRBV19, the J gene TRBJ2-7, with no clear D. The CDR3 is 15 residues long. V was clipped by 3 bases and J by 3 bases, with 15 bases between them. In germline, CDR1 is LNHDA, CDR2 SQIVND (reference sequence). This CDR3 reads CASSISGSEFYEQYF. DNA for the CDR3: TGTGCCAGTAGTATTAGTGGGTCGGAATTCTACGAGCAGTACTTC. The variable domain in full, with the rest retrieved from reference TRBV19 and TRBJ2-7, is DGGITQSPKYLFRKEGQNVTLSCEQNLNHDAMYWYRQDPGQGLRLIYYSQIVNDFQKGDIAEGYSVSREKKESFPLTVTSAQKNPTAFYLCASSISGSEFYEQYFGPGTRLTVT.

Points on this clonotype: This may come from a read error, since a much larger clone is one base off. This chain uses TRBV28 with TRBJ2-7; D gene ambiguous. This CDR3 comprises 13 residues. Trimming pared 6 bases from V and 1 base from J, leaving 10 bases between. The germline CDR1 and CDR2 sequences are MDHEN and SYDVKM. CDR3 nucleotide sequence: TGTGCCAGCAGGATCAGTGATTCCTACGAGCAGTACGTC. Amino acid sequence: CASRISDSYEQYV.

This clonotype was seen many times. The V gene is TRBV20-1, the J gene TRBJ2-1; 12 positions agree with TRBD1. Germline V gene lookup returns CDR1 DFQATT and CDR2 SNEGSKA (reference sequence). After removal of 1 base from V and 7 bases from J, the junction contained 8 bases not matched to a gene. CDR3 length: 16 residues. The CDR3: CSARGAGTGGFNEQFF. The CDR3 DNA follows: TGCAGTGCTAGAGGTGCCGGGACAGGGGGCTTTAATGAGCAGTTCTTC.

This clonotype was counted at least ten times. The rearrangement links TRBV29-1 to TRBJ1-1; D possibly corresponds to TRBD1 (6 bases). The CDR3 has 14 residues. The ends were cut back, 7 bases at V and 5 bases at J, with 20 bases in the middle. The germline V gene has CDR1 SQVTM and CDR2 ANQGSEA. The CDR3: CSAAAQGVGTEAFF. DNA for the CDR3: TGCAGCGCAGCCGCACAGGGAGTAGGGACTGAAGCTTTCTTT.

This clonotype was observed at least ten times. The chain employs TRBV3-1 and TRBJ1-1; D call uncertain. The germline V and J ends were trimmed by 5 bases and 1 base, with 8 bases remaining between them. From germline, CDR1 is LGHDT and CDR2 YNNKEL (reference sequence). The CDR3 loop spans 13 amino acids. CDR3 region: CASSLGQNTEAFF. CDR3 nucleotide sequence: TGTGCCAGCAGCTTAGGGCAGAACACTGAAGCTTTCTTT.

This clonotype was recorded at least ten times. The rearrangement uses TRBV20-1 and TRBJ1-3; a possible D gene is TRBD1 (6 bases). Germline CDR1 and CDR2: DFQATT and SNEGSKA (reference sequence). The CDR3 runs 14 residues. V was shortened by 3 bases and J by 4 bases, with 13 bases between the two germline ends. The CDR3 region has the DNA TGCAGTGCTAGCCCGGGGGCGTACGGAAACACCATATATTTT. Translation: CSASPGAYGNTIYF.

The V gene is TRBV5-6, the J gene TRBJ1-2, with D perhaps matching TRBD1 (6 bases). Trimming took 4 bases from V and 3 from J, leaving 13 bases between them. Germline V gives CDR1 SGHDT, CDR2 YYEEEE. This CDR3 region has 14 residues. CDR3 bases: TGTGCCAGCAGCCGGGGACACTTAGACTATGGCTACACCTTC. Protein product: CASSRGHLDYGYTF.

This clonotype was recorded at least ten times. The gene calls are TRBV19 and TRBJ2-7, with a tentative D call TRBD2 (5 bases). Germline V CDR1 and CDR2: LNHDA, SQIVND (reference sequence). The V gene lost 2 bases and the J gene lost 5 bases, with 10 bases spanning the gap. The CDR3 runs to 13 residues. The CDR3 spells CASSIRLRDEQYF. The CDR3, as DNA: TGTGCCAGTAGTATAAGGCTGCGGGACGAGCAGTACTTC.

This clonotype was counted at least ten times. The chain employs TRBV18 and TRBJ2-5; D uncertain. The germline CDR1 and CDR2 sequences are KGHSH and LQKENI. CDR3 size: 11 residues. Deletions cut 4 bases from V and 5 bases from J, with 5 bases between. CDR3 sequence: CASSQSETQYF. The CDR3 nucleotides are TGTGCCAGCTCACAGTCCGAGACCCAGTACTTC.

This clonotype was observed a handful of times. This rearrangement joins TRBV7-9 to TRBJ2-3; no firm D call. Germline CDR1 and CDR2: SEHNR and FQNEAQ (reference sequence). The CDR3 contains 15 residues. V lost 5 bases and J lost 4, with 16 bases in between. DNA for the CDR3: TGTGCCAGCAGCCCAACGTCCCTGGGCGCAGATACGCAGTATTTT. Amino acid sequence: CASSPTSLGADTQYF.

This clonotype was recorded at least ten times. J is TRBJ1-6 and V is TRBV7-2; no clear D gene. The germline CDR1 and CDR2 sequences are SGHTA and FQGNSA. CDR3 length: 12 amino acids. V was clipped by 3 bases and J by 6 bases, with 3 bases between them. CDR3 sequence (DNA): TGTGCCAGCAGCTTGGTTAATTCACCCCTCCACTTT. Its translation: CASSLVNSPLHF.

This clonotype was detected many times. The J gene is TRBJ1-6, the V gene TRBV18, with D possibly being TRBD1 (5 bases). Per the germline V gene, CDR1 is KGHSH and CDR2 is LQKENI. V was trimmed by 0 bases and J by 10 bases, leaving 13 bases between them. The CDR3 loop spans 15 amino acids. The chain's CDR3 is CASSPPAPGDSPLHF. In nucleotides, the CDR3 is TGTGCCAGCTCACCACCAGCACCCGGGGACTCACCCCTCCACTTT.

This clonotype occurred many times. The gene calls are TRBV9 and TRBJ1-1; TRBD1 matches 7 bases. The germline gives CDR1 SGDLS, CDR2 YYNGEE. This CDR3 is built from 13 residues. J gave up 7 bases and V 5 bases, and 8 bases lay outside the gene matches. CDR3 DNA sequence: TGTGCCAGCAGAACCCTGAACAGGGGTGAAGCTTTCTTT. Protein sequence: CASRTLNRGEAFF.

With respect to this clonotype: Given a much more abundant clone one base away, this may be a read error. This chain links TRBV20-1 with TRBJ2-1; 13 nucleotides align to TRBD2. Germline loops: CDR1 DFQATT, CDR2 SNEGSKA (reference sequence). The CDR3 is made up of 18 amino acids. The CDR3 reads CCARGGTSGESSYNEQFF. CDR3 DNA sequence: TGCTGTGCTAGAGGGGGGACTAGCGGGGAGAGCTCCTACAATGAGCAGTTCTTC.

This clonotype has only a few counts. This rearrangement joins TRBV7-2 to TRBJ2-7; D might be TRBD2 (7 bases). Germline V lookup: CDR1 SGHTA, CDR2 FQGNSA. The CDR3 is made up of 14 amino acids. V lost 4 bases and J lost 1, with 11 bases in between. Here the CDR3 DNA reads TGTGCCAGCAGCTGGGGAGGGGGATCCTACGAGCAGTACTTC. It is translated as CASSWGGGSYEQYF.

The CDR3 loop reads CASRYITNTGELFF. The CDR3 nucleotides are TGTGCCAGCAGGTATATAACCAACACCGGGGAGCTGTTTTTT. The V gene is TRBV12-3 or TRBV12-4, the J gene TRBJ2-2; D remains unclear. V lost 6 bases and J 2 bases, leaving 10 bases between the germline ends. CDR3 length equals 14 residues.

This clonotype was counted many times. The V gene is TRBV6-2 or TRBV6-3, the J gene TRBJ2-3, with TRBD1 matching 7 bases. V was clipped by 2 bases and J by 3 bases; unmatched bases: 5. The CDR3 loop spans 15 amino acids. Germline V lookup: CDR1 MNHEY, CDR2 SVGEGT. CDR3 bases: TGTGCCAGCAGTTACGGAGACAGGGATACAGATACGCAGTATTTT. It codes for CASSYGDRDTDTQYF.

This clonotype was counted many times. The gene calls are TRBV3-1 and TRBJ2-1; 14 nucleotides line up with TRBD2. Per the germline V gene, CDR1 is LGHDT and CDR2 is YNNKEL (reference sequence). V was pared by 4 bases and J by 3 bases, with 8 bases of the junction left unmatched. The CDR3 covers 18 residues. CDR3 sequence reads: CASSPTGLAGGSYNEQFF. The CDR3 DNA reads TGTGCCAGCAGCCCCACCGGACTAGCGGGGGGAAGCTACAATGAGCAGTTCTTC.

Remarks on this clonotype: A read error may explain this, as a much larger clone is one base away. This chain connects TRBV5-1 to TRBJ1-1; 7 nucleotides line up with TRBD1. Germline V gene lookup returns CDR1 SGHRS and CDR2 YFSETQ. The CDR3 consists of 16 residues. The CDR3 is CVSSPGQRVMNTEAFF. The CDR3 nucleotides are TGCGTCAGCAGCCCGGGACAGCGAGTTATGAACACTGAAGCTTTCTTT.

Remarks on this clonotype: One base away lies a much larger clone, so this may be a sequencing read error. The rearrangement joins TRBV7-2 to TRBJ2-2, with D tentatively TRBD1 (5 bases). The length of the CDR3 is 13 residues. CDR1 SGHTA and CDR2 FQGNSA come from the germline V gene. CDR3 in amino acids: CASSHRQTVELFF. The CDR3 DNA reads as TGTGCCAGCAGCCACAGACAGACCGTGGAGCTGTTTTTT. The complete variable domain, with remaining parts taken from reference TRBV7-2 and TRBJ2-2, reads GAGVSQSPSNKVTEKGKDVELRCDPISGHTALYWYRQSLGQGLEFLIYFQGNSAPDKSGLPSDRFSAERTGGSVSTLTIQRTQQEDSAVYLCASSHRQTVELFFGEGSRLTVL.

The table lists this clonotype with many counts. The V gene is TRBV7-2, the J gene TRBJ2-2; D might be TRBD2 (6 bases). Germline V gene sequence: CDR1 SGHTA, CDR2 FQGNSA. The CDR3 has 12 amino acids. Trimming took 4 bases from V and 8 from J, leaving 8 bases between them. The CDR3 DNA reads TGTGCCAGCAGCTGGACTAAGGGGGAGCTGTTTTTT. Its protein product is CASSWTKGELFF.

This clonotype showed up many times. This sequence joins TRBV9 and TRBJ2-7; D gene ambiguous. This CDR3 spans 9 amino acids. V was pared by 9 bases and J by 1 base, with 2 bases between. In germline, CDR1 is SGDLS, CDR2 YYNGEE. Written as DNA, the CDR3 is TGTGCCATTTCCTACGAGCAGTACGTC. Protein sequence: CAISYEQYV.

This clonotype showed up just a few times. The V gene is TRBV19, the J gene TRBJ1-1, with TRBD1 as a possible D gene (5 bases). Germline V lookup: CDR1 LNHDA, CDR2 SQIVND (reference sequence). The CDR3 runs to 13 residues. Trimming removed 8 bases at V and 6 bases at J, with 16 bases between. The DNA for the CDR3 is TGTGCCAGTGGTACCTCGGGGGAGGCTGAAGCTTTCTTT. Its translation is CASGTSGEAEAFF.

This clonotype was detected ten times or more. The chain combines TRBV11-1 with TRBJ2-6; TRBD1 matches at 7 bases. The CDR3 is 18 amino acids. Looked up from germline, CDR1 is SGHAT and CDR2 is FQDESV (reference sequence). The J segment lost 2 bases and the V segment lost 6 bases, leaving 13 bases of the junction unmatched. CDR3 nucleotide sequence: TGTGCCAGCAGATTTGGGGGAGACAGGGACCCTGGGGCCAACGTCCTGACTTTC. This sequence encodes CASRFGGDRDPGANVLTF.

This clonotype was observed many times. The rearrangement links TRBV7-2 to TRBJ2-1; tentative D call: TRBD2 (7 bases). V dropped 3 bases and J dropped 7 bases, with 13 bases sitting between them. This CDR3 is 14 amino acids long. Germline assignment: CDR1 SGHTA and CDR2 FQGNSA. The CDR3 loop is CASSFAGAGNEQFF. The DNA for the CDR3 is TGTGCCAGCAGCTTCGCGGGGGCGGGGAATGAGCAGTTCTTC.

This clonotype was detected ten times or more. The chain has TRBV5-1 and TRBJ1-1; D is unresolved. This CDR3 comprises 15 residues. The ends were cut back, 1 base at V and 1 base at J, with 11 bases in the middle. Germline CDR1 is SGHRS and CDR2 is YFSETQ. This CDR3 is CASSLRDTRNTEAFF. The DNA for the CDR3 is TGCGCCAGCAGCTTGAGGGATACAAGGAACACTGAAGCTTTCTTT.